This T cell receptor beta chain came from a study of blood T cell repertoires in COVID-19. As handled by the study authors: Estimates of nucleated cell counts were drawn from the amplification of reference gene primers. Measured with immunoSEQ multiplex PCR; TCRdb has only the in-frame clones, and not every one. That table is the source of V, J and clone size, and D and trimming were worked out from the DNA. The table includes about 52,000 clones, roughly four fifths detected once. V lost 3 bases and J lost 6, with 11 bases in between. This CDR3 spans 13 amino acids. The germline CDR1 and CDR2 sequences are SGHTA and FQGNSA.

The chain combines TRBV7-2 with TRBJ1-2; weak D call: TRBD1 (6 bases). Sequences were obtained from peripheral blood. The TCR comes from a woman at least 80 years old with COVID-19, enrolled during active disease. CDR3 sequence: CASSLNRADGYTF. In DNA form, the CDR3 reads TGTGCCAGCAGCTTGAACAGGGCGGATGGCTACACCTTC. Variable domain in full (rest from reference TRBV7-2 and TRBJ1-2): GAGVSQSPSNKVTEKGKDVELRCDPISGHTALYWYRQSLGQGLEFLIYFQGNSAPDKSGLPSDRFSAERTGGSVSTLTIQRTQQEDSAVYLCASSLNRADGYTFGSGTRLTVV.